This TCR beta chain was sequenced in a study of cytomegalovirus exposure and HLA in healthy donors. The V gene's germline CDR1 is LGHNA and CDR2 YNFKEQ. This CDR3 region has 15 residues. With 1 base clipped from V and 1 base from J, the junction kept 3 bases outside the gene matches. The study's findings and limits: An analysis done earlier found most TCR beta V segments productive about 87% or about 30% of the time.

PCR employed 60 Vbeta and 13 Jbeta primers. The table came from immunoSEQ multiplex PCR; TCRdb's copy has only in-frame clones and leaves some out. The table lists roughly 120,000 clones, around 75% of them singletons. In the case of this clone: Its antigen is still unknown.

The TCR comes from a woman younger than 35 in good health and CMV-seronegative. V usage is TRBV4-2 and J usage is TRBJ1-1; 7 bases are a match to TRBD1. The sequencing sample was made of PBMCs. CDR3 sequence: CASSQVDRPNTEAFF. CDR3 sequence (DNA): TGTGCCAGCAGCCAAGTGGACAGGCCGAACACTGAAGCTTTCTTT.